Shown below are 29 T cell receptor beta chains from a single sample sequenced in a study of T cell responses to AZD1222 COVID-19 vaccine. Using immunoSEQ multiplex PCR, the repertoire was profiled, and TCRdb retains in-frame clones only, with some absent. The table records about 260,000 clones, over 85% of them present only once. The sequenced sample was peripheral blood, obtained on day 0 of AZD1222 vaccination. The receptors here all came from an adult in good health.

On this clone itself: Other DNA variants within this sample encode the same CDR3. CDR3 in amino acids: CASSVGGGNQPQHF. CDR3 DNA sequence: TGTGCCAGCAGCGTAGGGGGCGGCAATCAGCCCCAGCATTTT. The V and J genes are TRBV9 and TRBJ1-5; D perhaps matches TRBD1 (5 bases). V lost 0 bases, J lost 2 bases, and 6 bases lay in between. The CDR3 is 14 amino acids. Germline-derived CDR1 and CDR2 are SGDLS and YYNGEE.

The chain joins TRBV5-1 to TRBJ1-3; D gene ambiguous. There are 15 residues in the CDR3. V was pared by 0 bases and J by 2 bases, with 9 bases between. Germline-derived CDR1 and CDR2 are SGHRS and YFSETQ. CDR3 loop: CASSLGSGTGNTIYF. The CDR3 DNA reads TGCGCCAGCAGCTTGGGCAGTGGGACTGGAAACACCATATATTTT.

The chain links TRBV6-5 to TRBJ2-6, with unresolved D. CDR1 MNHEY and CDR2 SVGAGI come from the germline V gene. V was clipped by 5 bases and J by 2 bases, with 7 bases between them. The CDR3 loop spans 14 amino acids. CDR3 in DNA: TGTGCCAGCAGTAGGGATGCTGGGGCCAACGTCCTGACTTTC. Translated: CASSRDAGANVLTF.

The V and J genes are TRBV5-1 and TRBJ2-3; 8 positions match TRBD1. In germline, CDR1 is SGHRS, CDR2 YFSETQ. J was trimmed by 2 bases and V by 8 bases; bases with no gene match: 7. The length of the CDR3 is 14 residues. CDR3 bases: TGCGCCAGAACCTGGGACAGGTTCACAGATACGCAGTATTTT. This translates into CARTWDRFTDTQYF.

This chain connects TRBV5-4 to TRBJ1-1; no clear D. The V end lost 0 bases, the J end lost 7 bases, and 13 bases lay between the germline ends. Germline V gene sequence: CDR1 SGHNT, CDR2 YYREEE (reference sequence). The CDR3 extends over 14 amino acids. CDR3 amino acids: CASSLVRGDGEAFF. CDR3 nucleotide sequence: TGTGCCAGCAGCTTGGTACGGGGAGACGGTGAAGCTTTCTTT.

The chain uses TRBV18 and TRBJ2-4, with a possible D match to TRBD1 (6 bases). The CDR3 spans 15 residues. Germline V gene data show CDR1 as KGHSH and CDR2 as LQKENI. Trimming cost V 6 bases and J 3 bases, with 15 bases left between them. CDR3 in DNA: TGTGCCAGCTCGCCTACAGGGTCGGTCAAAAACATTCAGTACTTC. Translated, it gives CASSPTGSVKNIQYF.

The V call is TRBV28, the J call TRBJ1-6; the match to TRBD1 covers 7 bases. The CDR3 sequence is 18 residues long. CDR1 and CDR2 (germline): MDHEN, SYDVKM. The J segment lost 5 bases and the V segment lost 5 bases, leaving 15 bases of the junction unmatched. The CDR3 DNA reads TGTGCCAGCAGTAGGGGGCTAGGGGGGCGGTGGAATAATTCACCCCTCCACTTT. Translated: CASSRGLGGRWNNSPLHF.

For the CDR3, the DNA is TGTGCCAGCAGTTCCGGGACTAGCTACGAGCAGTACTTC. Translation gives CASSSGTSYEQYF. The rearrangement uses TRBV28 and TRBJ2-7, with 8 bases identical to TRBD2. The CDR3 extends over 13 amino acids. Trimming took 4 bases from V and 3 from J; bases not matched to a gene: 2. Germline assignment: CDR1 MDHEN and CDR2 SYDVKM.

V is TRBV7-9 and J is TRBJ2-7; TRBD2 matches at 9 bases. The V and J ends lost 4 bases and 0 bases, in that order; junction bases with no gene match: 10. The CDR3 is 17 residues long. Germline assignment: CDR1 SEHNR and CDR2 FQNEAQ (reference sequence). CDR3 residues: CASSSSGLAYSSYEQYF. The CDR3 DNA reads TGTGCCAGCAGCTCCTCCGGACTAGCGTATAGCTCCTACGAGCAGTACTTC.

V gene TRBV10-3 combines with J gene TRBJ1-1; D remains ambiguous. The V and J ends lost 4 bases and 0 bases respectively, with 12 bases between them. This CDR3 region has 15 residues. Germline V gene sequence: CDR1 ENHRY, CDR2 SYGVKD. Written as DNA, the CDR3 is TGTGCCATCAGTGTGGGTGCCGGCCTGAACACTGAAGCTTTCTTT. Its translation is CAISVGAGLNTEAFF.

The chain is built from TRBV6-5 and TRBJ1-2; possible D gene TRBD1, 5 bases. CDR3 length: 14 amino acids. V lost 0 bases, J lost 8 bases, and 13 bases lay in between. Germline V gives CDR1 MNHEY, CDR2 SVGAGI. For the CDR3, the DNA is TGTGCCAGCAGTTACTCGGGCAGGGAAGGCGGCTACACCTTC. Translating gives CASSYSGREGGYTF.

The rearrangement links TRBV5-6 to TRBJ2-7, with 13 bases identical to TRBD2. V was pared by 4 bases and J by 2 bases, with 6 bases of the junction left unmatched. Germline V gene data show CDR1 as SGHDT and CDR2 as YYEEEE. There are 16 residues in the CDR3. CDR3 DNA: TGTGCCAGCAGCAGAGGACTAGCGGGAGCTCCCTACGAGCAGTACTTC. This codes for CASSRGLAGAPYEQYF.

The chain has TRBV6-5 and TRBJ1-2, with TRBD1 matching over 7 bases. Germline lookup yields CDR1 MNHEY and CDR2 SVGAGI. Germline trimming cut 6 bases from V and 3 bases from J; bases unmatched to any gene: 4. The CDR3 spans 13 residues. The CDR3 is CASSRDRYYGYTF. The CDR3 bases are TGTGCCAGCAGCCGGGACAGATACTATGGCTACACCTTC.

The chain employs TRBV11-3 and TRBJ2-7; possible D gene TRBD1, 6 bases. This CDR3 has 13 amino acids. V lost 3 bases and J lost 4, with 10 bases in between. From germline, CDR1 is SGHNT and CDR2 YENEEA. CDR3 sequence: CASSFLQGYEQYF. The CDR3 DNA reads as TGTGCCAGCAGCTTTCTACAGGGTTACGAGCAGTACTTC.

The chain links TRBV18 to TRBJ1-1; D remains ambiguous. Trimming took off 2 bases at V and 2 bases at J, with 12 bases between the two ends. In germline, CDR1 is KGHSH, CDR2 LQKENI. This CDR3 region has 15 residues. The CDR3 reads CASSPASAGNTEAFF. The CDR3 nucleotides read TGTGCCAGCTCACCAGCCAGCGCGGGTAACACTGAAGCTTTCTTT. The full variable domain, rest sourced from reference TRBV18 and TRBJ1-1, is NAGVMQNPRHLVRRRGQEARLRCSPMKGHSHVYWYRQLPEEGLKFMVYLQKENIIDESGMPKERFSAEFPKEGPSILRIQQVVRGDSAAYFCASSPASAGNTEAFFGQGTRLTVV.

This clone was recorded once. V and J are TRBV4-2 and TRBJ1-6; D is perhaps TRBD1 (5 bases). The V and J ends lost 4 bases and 5 bases respectively, with 12 bases between them. Germline loops: CDR1 LGHNA, CDR2 YNFKEQ. The CDR3 is 15 residues long. The DNA for the CDR3 is TGTGCCAGCAGCCTGGGACGTACTGATAATTCACCCCTCCACTTT. The encoded protein is CASSLGRTDNSPLHF.

This clone has only one observation. The rearrangement uses TRBV25-1 and TRBJ1-4; TRBD1 might be the D (5 bases). This CDR3 contains 16 residues. Germline lookup yields CDR1 MGHDK and CDR2 SYGVNS. The germline V and J ends were trimmed by 1 base and 10 bases, with 19 bases remaining between them. The CDR3 region is CASSESGGGGLGKLFF. The CDR3 DNA follows: TGTGCCAGCAGTGAATCAGGAGGCGGGGGATTGGGAAAACTGTTTTTT.

This chain joins TRBV11-2 and TRBJ1-5; 7 bases are a match to TRBD1. Germline CDR1 SGHAT, CDR2 FQNNGV. This CDR3 spans 15 amino acids. The V segment lost 4 bases and the J segment 3 bases; nucleotides outside the gene matches: 6. Written as DNA, the CDR3 is TGTGCCAGCAGCTCCTTAACAGGGGCCAATCAGCCCCAGCATTTT. This sequence encodes CASSSLTGANQPQHF. The variable domain in full, completed from reference TRBV11-2 and TRBJ1-5, reads EAGVAQSPRYKIIEKRQSVAFWCNPISGHATLYWYQQILGQGPKLLIQFQNNGVVDDSQLPKDRFSAERLKGVDSTLKIQPAKLEDSAVYLCASSSLTGANQPQHFGDGTRLSIL.

The CDR3 DNA is TGTGCCACCAGCTCGGGTTCTGACACCGGGGAGCTGTTTTTT. This gives the protein CATSSGSDTGELFF. The gene calls are TRBV24-1 and TRBJ2-2, with D hard to call. Germline V gene data show CDR1 as KGHDR and CDR2 as SFDVKD. The CDR3 is 14 amino acids. The V and J ends lost 7 bases and 3 bases respectively, with 11 bases between them.

V usage is TRBV30 and J usage is TRBJ2-7; the match to TRBD1 covers 10 bases. The CDR3 consists of 13 residues. Per germline, CDR1 GTSNPN and CDR2 SVGIG (reference sequence). V trimming: 2 bases; J trimming: 3 bases; junction bases outside the gene matches: 1. CDR3 sequence: CAWSRDRGYEQYF. DNA for the CDR3: TGTGCCTGGAGTAGGGACAGGGGCTACGAGCAGTACTTC. Drawing the rest from reference TRBV30 and TRBJ2-7, the complete variable domain is SQTIHQWPATLVQPVGSPLSLECTVEGTSNPNLYWYRQAAGRGLQLLFYSVGIGQISSEVPQNLSASRPQDRQFILSSKKLLLSDSGFYLCAWSRDRGYEQYFGPGTRLTVT.

The chain recombines TRBV10-3 with TRBJ2-2; TRBD1 agrees at 10 bases. The CDR3 extends over 16 amino acids. Germline CDR1 ENHRY, CDR2 SYGVKD. The V segment lost 4 bases and the J segment 1 base; nucleotides outside the gene matches: 3. In DNA, the CDR3 is TGTGCCATCAGTGGAAGGACAGGGGGGAACACCGGGGAGCTGTTTTTT. It is translated as CAISGRTGGNTGELFF.

This chain joins TRBV11-2 and TRBJ2-2; TRBD1 might be the D (6 bases). Germline V lookup: CDR1 SGHAT, CDR2 FQNNGV. The CDR3 contains 14 residues. Trimming stripped 1 base from V and 8 bases from J, with 11 bases between. This CDR3 is CASSLGTGLGELFF. For the CDR3, the DNA is TGTGCCAGCAGCTTAGGCACAGGGCTGGGGGAGCTGTTTTTT.

A single count supports this clone. V gene TRBV9 combines with J gene TRBJ1-1; D is uncertain. The V gene's germline CDR1 is SGDLS and CDR2 YYNGEE. This CDR3 comprises 11 residues. Trimming removed 7 bases at V and 3 bases at J, with 7 bases between. For the CDR3, the DNA is TGTGCCAGCGGGTTGGACACTGAAGCTTTCTTT. Its protein product is CASGLDTEAFF.

The rearrangement uses TRBV6-5 and TRBJ2-7; 7 bases map to TRBD2. The germline gives CDR1 MNHEY, CDR2 SVGAGI. Trimming cost V 6 bases and J 1 base; bases outside gene matches: 6. The CDR3 runs 14 residues. The DNA for the CDR3 is TGTGCCAGCAGACCTTCGGGAGGATCCTACGAGCAGTACTTC. Residues: CASRPSGGSYEQYF.

This clone occurred once. This chain joins TRBV3-1 (or the pseudogene TRBV3-2) and TRBJ2-6; D unresolved. This CDR3 spans 15 amino acids. V gave up 0 bases and J gave up 1 base, with 4 bases separating them. Looked up from germline, CDR1 is LGHDT and CDR2 is YNNKEL (reference sequence). CDR3 bases: TGTGCCAGCAGCCAAGAGATATCTGGGGCCAACGTCCTGACTTTC. Amino acid sequence: CASSQEISGANVLTF.

J is TRBJ1-1 and V is TRBV7-3; D call uncertain. The germline V and J ends were trimmed by 4 bases and 4 bases, with 13 bases remaining between them. The CDR3 runs 14 residues. The germline V gene encodes CDR1 SGHTA and CDR2 FQGTGA. The CDR3 spells CASSSGGLSTEAFF. CDR3 coding DNA: TGTGCCAGCAGCTCCGGCGGTCTCAGCACTGAAGCTTTCTTT.

This chain uses TRBV29-1 with TRBJ2-2; 7 bases are shared with TRBD1. V shed 6 bases, J shed 4 bases, and the junction held 2 bases outside the gene matches. The CDR3 is 12 residues long. Germline V gene lookup returns CDR1 SQVTM and CDR2 ANQGSEA. The chain's CDR3 is CSVAGGTGELFF. Written as DNA, the CDR3 is TGCAGCGTAGCAGGGGGCACCGGGGAGCTGTTTTTT.

The rearrangement uses TRBV10-3 and TRBJ1-2, with TRBD1 identical over 9 bases. CDR1 ENHRY and CDR2 SYGVKD come from the germline V gene. Trimming took 5 bases from V and 3 from J; bases not matched to a gene: 4. This CDR3 has 14 amino acids. CDR3 sequence (DNA): TGTGCCATCAGTTACACAGGGGGCGACTATGGCTACACCTTC. Its protein product is CAISYTGGDYGYTF.

This chain links TRBV28 with TRBJ1-4, with a possible D match to TRBD1 (5 bases). The CDR3 sequence is 17 residues long. Germline values: CDR1 MDHEN, CDR2 SYDVKM. V was clipped by 8 bases and J by 8 bases, with 27 bases between them. The CDR3 here is CASAPGLLTWTREKLFF. The CDR3 region has the DNA TGTGCCAGCGCCCCAGGGCTCTTAACCTGGACCCGGGAAAAACTGTTTTTT. Variable domain in full (rest from reference TRBV28 and TRBJ1-4): DVKVTQSSRYLVKRTGEKVFLECVQDMDHENMFWYRQDPGLGLRLIYFSYDVKMKEKGDIPEGYSVSREKKERFSLILESASTNQTSMYLCASAPGLLTWTREKLFFGSGTQLSVL.